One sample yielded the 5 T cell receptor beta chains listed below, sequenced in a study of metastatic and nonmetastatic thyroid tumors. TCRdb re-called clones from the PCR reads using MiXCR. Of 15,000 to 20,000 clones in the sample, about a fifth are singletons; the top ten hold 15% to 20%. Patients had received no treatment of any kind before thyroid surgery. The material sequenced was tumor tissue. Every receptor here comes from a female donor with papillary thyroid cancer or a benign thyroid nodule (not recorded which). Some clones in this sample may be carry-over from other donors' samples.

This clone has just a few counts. CDR3 protein: CASSYKGETEAFF. The CDR3, as DNA: TGTGCCAGCAGTTACAAGGGGGAAACTGAAGCTTTCTTT. The chain carries TRBV6-5 and TRBJ1-1; TRBD1 might be the D (6 bases). The V gene lost 2 bases and the J gene lost 5 bases, with 9 bases spanning the gap. The germline V gene encodes CDR1 MNHEY and CDR2 SVGAGI. The CDR3 length is 13 residues.

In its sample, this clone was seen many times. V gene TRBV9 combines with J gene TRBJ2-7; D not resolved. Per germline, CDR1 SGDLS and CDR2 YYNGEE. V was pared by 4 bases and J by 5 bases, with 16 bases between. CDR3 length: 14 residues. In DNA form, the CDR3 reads TGTGCCAGCAGCCCCCGGGCAGGATTGGACGAGCAGTACTTC. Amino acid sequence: CASSPRAGLDEQYF.

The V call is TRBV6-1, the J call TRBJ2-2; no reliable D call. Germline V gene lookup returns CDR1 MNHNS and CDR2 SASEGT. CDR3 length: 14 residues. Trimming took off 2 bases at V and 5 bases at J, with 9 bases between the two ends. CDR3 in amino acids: CASSESPETGELFF. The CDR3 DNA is TGTGCCAGCAGTGAATCGCCGGAAACCGGGGAGCTGTTTTTT.

CDR3 residues: CASSQEASAETQYF. In DNA form, the CDR3 reads TGTGCCAGCAGCCAAGAGGCTAGTGCAGAGACCCAGTACTTC. This chain joins TRBV4-2 and TRBJ2-5; the D is unclear. This CDR3 comprises 14 residues. Germline V gene sequence: CDR1 LGHNA, CDR2 YNFKEQ. With 0 bases removed from V and 4 bases from J, the gap between germline ends came to 9 bases.

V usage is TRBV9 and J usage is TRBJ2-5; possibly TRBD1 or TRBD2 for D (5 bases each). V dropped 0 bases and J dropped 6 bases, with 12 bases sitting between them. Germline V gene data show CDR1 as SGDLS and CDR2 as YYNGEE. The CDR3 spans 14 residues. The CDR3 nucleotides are TGTGCCAGCAGCGTAGACGGGGACGGGAAGACCCAGTACTTC. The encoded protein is CASSVDGDGKTQYF.